This T cell receptor (beta chain) emerged from a study of PD-L1 blockade in urothelial cancer. On the study more broadly: Most patients, about 85% of the roughly 29, were males with bladder-origin cancer. Blood analyses occurred 3 weeks (second dose) and 6 weeks post treatment start.

Clones were read by immunoSEQ multiplex PCR, and TCRdb kept only the in-frame ones, dropping some. The table has about 29,000 clones, about 87% seen once. The CDR3 sequence is 12 residues long. Germline V lookup: CDR1 SNHLY, CDR2 FYNNEI. Trimming removed 4 bases from V and 8 bases from J, with 9 bases in between. This chain links TRBV2 with TRBJ2-1; D unclear. This clonotype was obtained from a man in his fifties or sixties with urothelial cancer. The sample here was PBMCs, taken around atezolizumab (anti-PD-L1) treatment. The CDR3 nucleotides are TGTGCCAGCAGTGCTGAGGCAGATGAGCAGTTCTTC. Protein: CASSAEADEQFF. Supplemented by reference TRBV2 and TRBJ2-1, the full variable domain reads EPEVTQTPSHQVTQMGQEVILRCVPISNHLYFYWYRQILGQKVEFLVSFYNNEISEKSEIFDDQFSVERPDGSNFTLKIRSTKLEDSAMYFCASSAEADEQFFGPGTRLTVL.